These 29 T cell receptor beta chains originate from one sample sequenced in a study of blood T cell repertoires in COVID-19. Data came from immunoSEQ multiplex PCR; TCRdb stores just in-frame clones and leaves some out. The table includes 130,000 to 150,000 clones, about nine tenths detected once. Sequenced input: peripheral blood. These receptors were obtained from a man aged 50 to 59 with active or convalescent COVID-19.

The chain recombines TRBV18 with TRBJ2-7; D not certain. The CDR3 length is 17 residues. CDR1 is KGHSH, CDR2 LQKENI, per germline. V gave up 3 bases and J gave up 0 bases, with 18 bases separating them. Here the CDR3 DNA reads TGTGCCAGCTCACCTTCTCAAGGCCCAAGGAGCTCCTACGAGCAGTACTTC. It yields the protein CASSPSQGPRSSYEQYF.

The V call is TRBV19, the J call TRBJ1-1, with 7 positions matching TRBD1. This CDR3 contains 16 residues. Germline trimming cut 5 bases from V and 2 bases from J; bases unmatched to any gene: 11. Germline CDR1 is LNHDA and CDR2 is SQIVND (reference sequence). The CDR3 loop is CASSAARQGPNTEAFF. The CDR3 region has the DNA TGTGCCAGTAGTGCTGCTAGACAGGGCCCCAACACTGAAGCTTTCTTT.

The chain has TRBV9 and TRBJ2-1; 9 positions match TRBD2. The J segment lost 4 bases and the V segment lost 4 bases, leaving 15 bases of the junction unmatched. Per the germline V gene, CDR1 is SGDLS and CDR2 is YYNGEE. There are 18 residues in the CDR3. CDR3 sequence reads: CASSPRGSGSTYYNEQFF. The CDR3, as DNA: TGTGCCAGCAGCCCCCGGGGTAGCGGGAGTACCTATTACAATGAGCAGTTCTTC.

J is TRBJ2-7 and V is TRBV27; D might be TRBD1 (5 bases). Germline CDR1 is MNHEY and CDR2 is SMNVEV (reference sequence). The germline V and J ends were trimmed by 5 bases and 0 bases, with 23 bases remaining between them. This CDR3 contains 18 residues. Here the CDR3 reads CASSPTSGATTISYEQYF. The CDR3 DNA is TGTGCCAGCAGTCCAACCTCTGGGGCAACCACTATCTCCTACGAGCAGTACTTC.

The rearrangement joins TRBV9 to TRBJ2-3; 7 bases line up with TRBD2. V shed 6 bases and J 4 bases; nucleotides not matched to a gene: 11. The CDR3 covers 15 residues. CDR1 and CDR2 (germline): SGDLS, YYNGEE. The chain's CDR3 is CASNPSGRGADTQYF. The DNA for the CDR3 is TGTGCCAGCAATCCCTCGGGGAGGGGCGCAGATACGCAGTATTTT. The entire variable domain, with the rest obtained from reference TRBV9 and TRBJ2-3, is as follows: DSGVTQTPKHLITATGQRVTLRCSPRSGDLSVYWYQQSLDQGLQFLIQYYNGEERAKGNILERFSAQQFPDLHSELNLSSLELGDSALYFCASNPSGRGADTQYFGPGTRLTVL.

The rearrangement joins TRBV5-1 to TRBJ2-7, with D perhaps TRBD2 (5 bases). V shed 0 bases and J shed 2 bases, with 15 bases lying between them. The CDR3 runs 16 residues. Germline assignment: CDR1 SGHRS and CDR2 YFSETQ. This CDR3 reads CASSLDIANMAYEQYF. The CDR3, as DNA: TGCGCCAGCAGCTTGGATATAGCGAACATGGCCTACGAGCAGTACTTC.

The chain joins TRBV12-3 or TRBV12-4 to TRBJ1-5, with D possibly TRBD1 on 5 matching bases. Trimming stripped 5 bases from V and 6 bases from J, with 11 bases between. The CDR3 extends over 13 amino acids. In DNA form, the CDR3 reads TGTGCCAGCAGTCCCAGTGGGGCTCAGCCCCAGCATTTT. Translating gives CASSPSGAQPQHF.

The rearrangement joins TRBV5-1 to TRBJ1-6, with TRBD1 matching 10 bases. The length of the CDR3 is 16 residues. The germline V gene encodes CDR1 SGHRS and CDR2 YFSETQ. The trim removed 4 bases at V and 6 bases at J, leaving 7 bases unmatched. CDR3 sequence (DNA): TGCGCCAGCAGCATCGACAGGGGGCAAGGTAATTCACCCCTCCACTTT. It encodes CASSIDRGQGNSPLHF.

This clone was recorded only once. V and J are TRBV2 and TRBJ2-1; 7 bases are a match to TRBD1. The V and J ends lost 4 bases and 1 base, in that order; junction bases with no gene match: 1. The CDR3 is 14 residues long. Germline CDR1 and CDR2: SNHLY and FYNNEI. This CDR3 is CASSGQGSYNEQFF. CDR3 nucleotide sequence: TGTGCCAGCAGTGGACAGGGTTCCTACAATGAGCAGTTCTTC.

The chain combines TRBV19 with TRBJ2-7, with a possible D match to TRBD1 (6 bases). This CDR3 has 15 residues. The germline V and J ends were trimmed by 5 bases and 2 bases, with 16 bases remaining between them. CDR1 and CDR2 (germline): LNHDA, SQIVND (reference sequence). The CDR3 region is CASSRMAGTTYEQYF. CDR3 sequence (DNA): TGTGCCAGTAGTCGTATGGCCGGGACAACCTACGAGCAGTACTTC.

CDR3 protein: CASSGDRGSNEQYF. The CDR3 DNA sequence: TGCGCCAGCAGCGGGGACAGGGGAAGCAACGAGCAGTACTTC. This rearrangement joins TRBV5-1 to TRBJ2-7; 10 nucleotides align to TRBD1. V lost 4 bases to trimming and J lost 5 bases; unmatched junction nucleotides: 6. Germline lookup yields CDR1 SGHRS and CDR2 YFSETQ. The CDR3 loop spans 14 amino acids.

The chain joins TRBV6-5 to TRBJ2-7; 8 nucleotides line up with TRBD1. Germline V gives CDR1 MNHEY, CDR2 SVGAGI. V gave up 6 bases and J gave up 4 bases; unmatched junction bases: 8. CDR3 size: 14 residues. The CDR3 nucleotides are TGTGCCAGCAGAAGGTACGGGACAGGTTACGAGCAGTACTTC. Translated, it gives CASRRYGTGYEQYF.

V usage is TRBV6-5 and J usage is TRBJ2-5; D is perhaps TRBD2 (6 bases). The CDR3 contains 15 residues. From germline, CDR1 is MNHEY and CDR2 SVGAGI. Deletions cut 6 bases from V and 7 bases from J, with 21 bases between. This CDR3 is CASSPRGSTQRTQYF. DNA for the CDR3: TGTGCCAGCAGCCCCCGGGGGTCCACTCAGCGGACCCAGTACTTC.

V usage is TRBV10-1 and J usage is TRBJ2-7; possibly TRBD2 for D (5 bases). This CDR3 is built from 13 residues. Looked up from germline, CDR1 is WNHNN and CDR2 is SYGVQD (reference sequence). V lost 5 bases and J 3 bases, leaving 11 bases between the germline ends. The CDR3 reads CASSSGLYYEQYF. The CDR3 DNA reads TGCGCCAGCAGTTCTGGACTCTACTACGAGCAGTACTTC.

The J gene is TRBJ2-1, the V gene TRBV18, with 13 bases lining up with TRBD2. From germline, CDR1 is KGHSH and CDR2 LQKENI. J gave up 6 bases and V 3 bases, and 8 bases lay outside the gene matches. The CDR3 sequence is 17 residues long. The CDR3 DNA follows: TGTGCCAGCTCACCGAGGACTAGCGGGAGTAATGTCAATGAGCAGTTCTTC. Translating it yields CASSPRTSGSNVNEQFF.

Here the CDR3 DNA reads TGCAGCGTTGATCCCCGCCAGGCGGGGAACACTGAAGCTTTCTTT. Translation: CSVDPRQAGNTEAFF. The V call is TRBV29-1, the J call TRBJ1-1; the D is unclear. The V and J ends lost 3 bases and 1 base respectively, with 15 bases between them. CDR1 is SQVTM, CDR2 ANQGSEA, per germline. This CDR3 has 15 residues.

This clone was seen just once. This chain uses TRBV28 with TRBJ1-1; D is perhaps TRBD1 (6 bases). CDR1 is MDHEN and CDR2 is SYDVKM in the germline V gene. The CDR3 is 13 residues long. V gave up 11 bases and J gave up 5 bases, with 18 bases separating them. Here the CDR3 DNA reads TGTGCCGCCATGAACAGGGTGCAGACTGAAGCTTTCTTT. Translation: CAAMNRVQTEAFF.

This chain connects TRBV19 to TRBJ2-5; 9 bases are shared with TRBD2. V shed 5 bases and J 3 bases; nucleotides not matched to a gene: 7. CDR3 length: 15 residues. Germline V gene sequence: CDR1 LNHDA, CDR2 SQIVND (reference sequence). CDR3 DNA sequence: TGTGCCAGTAGTGCCCTGGGACTAGCAGAAGAGACCCAGTACTTC. Residues: CASSALGLAEETQYF.

The V gene is TRBV24-1, the J gene TRBJ2-2; 9 nucleotides line up with TRBD1. V shed 6 bases, J shed 6 bases, and the junction held 13 bases outside the gene matches. This CDR3 has 17 residues. Germline V gene data show CDR1 as KGHDR and CDR2 as SFDVKD. CDR3 sequence reads: CATSQGGRTGVPGELFF. The DNA of the CDR3 is TGTGCCACCAGTCAAGGGGGGCGGACAGGGGTGCCCGGGGAGCTGTTTTTT.

The CDR3 coding sequence is TGTGCCTGGAGTGTACAGGGGGACTCACCCCTCCACTTT. Translating gives CAWSVQGDSPLHF. This chain connects TRBV30 to TRBJ1-6, with 8 bases identical to TRBD1. The CDR3 is 13 amino acids. V was pared by 0 bases and J by 10 bases, with 2 bases of the junction left unmatched. Germline V gene sequence: CDR1 GTSNPN, CDR2 SVGIG (reference sequence).

This clone showed up just a few times. The rearrangement joins TRBV5-1 to TRBJ2-7; D is perhaps TRBD1 (5 bases). The CDR3 extends over 14 amino acids. The V end was cut by 0 bases, the J end by 5 bases, with 12 bases between. Looked up from germline, CDR1 is SGHRS and CDR2 is YFSETQ. The CDR3: CASSLDGVRDEQYF. DNA of the CDR3: TGCGCCAGCAGCTTGGATGGGGTCAGGGACGAGCAGTACTTC.

The chain recombines TRBV5-1 with TRBJ2-3, with D perhaps TRBD1 (6 bases). CDR3 length equals 16 residues. Germline assignment: CDR1 SGHRS and CDR2 YFSETQ. V was shortened by 4 bases and J by 2 bases, with 17 bases between the two germline ends. CDR3 nucleotides: TGCGCCAGCAGCAACGTACAGGGTCTCTCCACAGATACGCAGTATTTT. This sequence encodes CASSNVQGLSTDTQYF.

The rearrangement uses TRBV7-9 and TRBJ2-2; 10 nucleotides match TRBD2. J lost 8 bases, V lost 4 bases, and 16 bases had no gene match. The CDR3 loop spans 18 amino acids. CDR1 and CDR2 from the germline V gene are SEHNR and FQNEAQ (reference sequence). The CDR3 region is CASSSNPVLAGGRGELFF. The CDR3 DNA is TGTGCCAGCAGCTCCAATCCCGTATTAGCGGGAGGAAGGGGGGAGCTGTTTTTT.

The chain recombines TRBV28 with TRBJ2-7; possibly TRBD2 for D (6 bases). Germline V lookup: CDR1 MDHEN, CDR2 SYDVKM. The germline V and J ends were trimmed by 6 bases and 4 bases, with 10 bases remaining between them. This CDR3 comprises 12 residues. CDR3 in DNA: TGTGCCAGCAGGAGGGCGGGATACGAGCAGTACTTC. Its translation: CASRRAGYEQYF. The full variable domain, its missing parts supplied by reference TRBV28 and TRBJ2-7, is DVKVTQSSRYLVKRTGEKVFLECVQDMDHENMFWYRQDPGLGLRLIYFSYDVKMKEKGDIPEGYSVSREKKERFSLILESASTNQTSMYLCASRRAGYEQYFGPGTRLTVT.

The chain carries TRBV7-9 and TRBJ1-1, with TRBD1 as a possible D gene (6 bases). The V and J ends lost 8 bases and 6 bases respectively, with 10 bases between them. The CDR3 is made up of 11 amino acids. Germline V CDR1 and CDR2: SEHNR, FQNEAQ (reference sequence). The CDR3 protein is CASAGVAEAFF. The CDR3 DNA sequence: TGTGCCAGCGCAGGGGTCGCTGAAGCTTTCTTT.

V gene TRBV11-2 combines with J gene TRBJ2-3, with D maybe TRBD1 (6 bases). The CDR3 has 13 amino acids. CDR1 SGHAT and CDR2 FQNNGV come from the germline V gene. The ends were cut back, 2 bases at V and 14 bases at J, with 17 bases in the middle. CDR3 DNA: TGTGCCAGCAGCTTAATAGGGGGTGTCTTGTGGTATTTT. Encoded protein: CASSLIGGVLWYF.

This clone has just one count. The chain has TRBV19 and TRBJ2-1, with D perhaps matching TRBD1 (7 bases). The CDR3 is 15 amino acids. V was pared by 1 base and J by 8 bases, with 15 bases between. Germline values: CDR1 LNHDA, CDR2 SQIVND (reference sequence). CDR3 region: CASSIAPTGRHEQFF. The CDR3 region has the DNA TGTGCCAGTAGTATAGCCCCGACAGGGAGGCATGAGCAGTTCTTC.

The chain employs TRBV28 and TRBJ2-7, with D maybe TRBD2 (6 bases). From germline, CDR1 is MDHEN and CDR2 SYDVKM. The CDR3 length is 15 residues. Trimming cost V 4 bases and J 3 bases, with 16 bases left between them. The CDR3, as DNA: TGTGCCAGCAGTTCGCCTACTCCGGGACTCTACGAGCAGTACTTC. Amino acids: CASSSPTPGLYEQYF. The entire variable domain, with the rest obtained from reference TRBV28 and TRBJ2-7, is as follows: DVKVTQSSRYLVKRTGEKVFLECVQDMDHENMFWYRQDPGLGLRLIYFSYDVKMKEKGDIPEGYSVSREKKERFSLILESASTNQTSMYLCASSSPTPGLYEQYFGPGTRLTVT.

V gene TRBV27 combines with J gene TRBJ2-7; D is perhaps TRBD1 (7 bases). CDR3 length equals 13 residues. Germline V lookup: CDR1 MNHEY, CDR2 SMNVEV (reference sequence). V was cut by 7 bases and J by 3 bases, with 13 bases left in between. The CDR3 DNA is TGTGCCAGCACCTCGCAGGGGGGCTACGAGCAGTACTTC. It codes for CASTSQGGYEQYF.